This T cell receptor beta chain derives from a study of cytomegalovirus exposure and HLA in healthy donors. Regarding this clone: Its specificity is unknown.

Study conclusions and caveats: According to the study, approximately 150 TCR beta chains were cytomegalovirus-associated. Published work reported that the classifier diagnosed cytomegalovirus status with high specificity and sensitivity.

Measured with immunoSEQ multiplex PCR; TCRdb has only the in-frame clones, and not every one. The sample yields over 75,000 clones, roughly 91% seen once. The V gene lost 5 bases and the J gene lost 6 bases, with 19 bases spanning the gap. Per the germline V gene, CDR1 is MDHEN and CDR2 is SYDVKM. This CDR3 contains 15 residues. Separate from the roughly 670-subject first cohort, the roughly 120-subject validation cohort was the one that the donors belonged to. The gene calls are TRBV28 and TRBJ1-1; possible D gene TRBD1, 5 bases. The clonotype originates from a man between 25 and 39 years old in good health and CMV-seronegative. The material sequenced was PBMCs. The DNA for the CDR3 is TGTGCCAGCAGTATTTCCGTTCAAGGGGATCCTGAAGCTTTCTTT. Translation: CASSISVQGDPEAFF.